This T cell receptor (beta chain) was captured by sequencing in a study of T cells in Graves' hyperthyroidism and ophthalmopathy. Whole-study findings and limits: Progression to ophthalmopathy was predicted a median of 6.5 months early. A model built on 13 V-J features separated ophthalmopathy from stable hyperthyroidism. Among clonotypes expanded in thyroid above 0.001, most were also found in blood.

Regions amplified from RNA transcripts were the TCR beta CDR3 regions. TCR CDR3 underwent first-round RT-PCR with the HTBI primer set. MiXCR was run by TCRdb on the multiplex PCR reads, yielding one entry per CDR3 protein. Of about 480,000 distinct CDR3 sequences in the sample, 14% were seen once. This CDR3 has 12 amino acids. V was clipped by 1 base and J by 4 bases, with 2 bases between them. Germline CDR1 is SNHLY and CDR2 is FYNNEI. In making diagnoses, clinical symptoms, serum thyroxine and TRAb, thyroid ultrasound and orbital computed tomography were all used. This clonotype was seen at least ten times. Its antigen is as yet unknown.

The sequenced sample consisted of blood. The receptor's source is a woman aged 18-35 years with Graves' hyperthyroidism. The chain carries TRBV2 and TRBJ1-3, with D uncertain. CDR3 in amino acids: CASSEVGNTIYF. CDR3 sequence (DNA): TGTGCCAGCAGTGAAGTGGGAAACACCATATATTTT.